This is a list of T cell receptor beta chains from one sample in a study of cytomegalovirus exposure and HLA in healthy donors. Using immunoSEQ multiplex PCR, the repertoire was profiled, and TCRdb retains in-frame clones only, with some absent. This sample has some 130,000 clones; roughly three quarters occur once, and the top ten carry roughly 2.3%. Sequenced input: PBMCs. These TCRs come from a man aged 30 to 39 in good health and CMV-seronegative. The CDR3 runs from the conserved cysteine through the conserved F or W. D genes are given only for firm matches. Only part of the rows carry a size: once, few, many, or a class if the clone is expanded.

j_call: TRBJ2-7
clone_size: -
d_call: TRBD2
v_call: TRBV13
cdr3_nt: TGTGCCAGCAGCTTGCGGGAGGGGTACGAGCAGTACTTC
cdr3_aa: CASSLREGYEQYF

j_call: TRBJ2-1
clone_size: -
d_call: -
v_call: TRBV30
cdr3_nt: TGTGCCTGGAGTGCTTTAGATTCGCAGTTCTTC
cdr3_aa: CAWSALDSQFF

j_call: TRBJ2-2
clone_size: -
d_call: TRBD2
v_call: TRBV19
cdr3_nt: TGTGCCAGTAGTATGGGGGGGGTTGCCGGGGAGCTGTTTTTT
cdr3_aa: CASSMGGVAGELFF

j_call: TRBJ2-2
clone_size: -
d_call: TRBD2
v_call: TRBV18
cdr3_nt: TGTGCCAGCTCCCCGGCGGCGGGAGTGGGCGGGGAGCTGTTTTTT
cdr3_aa: CASSPAAGVGGELFF

j_call: TRBJ2-5
clone_size: -
d_call: TRBD2
v_call: TRBV9
cdr3_nt: TGTGCCAGCAGCGTTACTAGCGGGAGGGCCCAAGAGACCCAGTACTTC
cdr3_aa: CASSVTSGRAQETQYF

j_call: TRBJ1-4
clone_size: -
d_call: -
v_call: TRBV5-1
cdr3_nt: TGCGCCAGCAGCTTGGCCGCGGGGCGCACGGAAAAACTGTTTTTT
cdr3_aa: CASSLAAGRTEKLFF

j_call: TRBJ1-6
clone_size: -
d_call: -
v_call: TRBV11-3
cdr3_nt: TGTGCCAGCAGCGAAGGGAGGGACAATTCACCCCTCCACTTT
cdr3_aa: CASSEGRDNSPLHF

j_call: TRBJ2-7
clone_size: -
d_call: -
v_call: TRBV27
cdr3_nt: TGTGCCAGCAGTCGCAGGCAAGACGGCTACGAGCAGTACTTC
cdr3_aa: CASSRRQDGYEQYF

j_call: TRBJ1-1
clone_size: once
d_call: TRBD1
v_call: TRBV6-1
cdr3_nt: TGTGCCAGCAGTGAAGTGACAGGGGAGGGGGGCACTGAAGCTTTCTTT
cdr3_aa: CASSEVTGEGGTEAFF

j_call: TRBJ2-1
clone_size: -
d_call: TRBD1
v_call: TRBV27
cdr3_nt: TGTGCCAGCAGTGCCCGGACAGGGACCTACAATGAGCAGTTCTTC
cdr3_aa: CASSARTGTYNEQFF

j_call: TRBJ1-5
clone_size: -
d_call: -
v_call: TRBV18
cdr3_nt: TGTGCCAGCTCACCGGACATAAATCAGCCCCAGCATTTT
cdr3_aa: CASSPDINQPQHF

j_call: TRBJ2-1
clone_size: -
d_call: -
v_call: TRBV19
cdr3_nt: TGTGCCAGTAGTAGCCCCGGTGGTATTCGGGTATACAATGAGCAGTTCTTC
cdr3_aa: CASSSPGGIRVYNEQFF

j_call: TRBJ2-7
clone_size: -
d_call: TRBD2
v_call: TRBV11-3
cdr3_nt: TGTGCCAGCAGCTTGGGACTAGCGGGATCCGAGCAGTACTTC
cdr3_aa: CASSLGLAGSEQYF

j_call: TRBJ2-2
clone_size: -
d_call: TRBD2
v_call: TRBV5-5
cdr3_nt: TGTGCCAGCAGCCCGGGACTAGCGAGTAGGGCCGGGGAGCTGTTTTTT
cdr3_aa: CASSPGLASRAGELFF

j_call: TRBJ2-7
clone_size: -
d_call: -
v_call: TRBV6-5
cdr3_nt: TGTGCCAGCAGTTACACAGGGCTGGAGCAGTACTTC
cdr3_aa: CASSYTGLEQYF

j_call: TRBJ1-2
clone_size: few
d_call: -
v_call: TRBV10-3
cdr3_nt: TGTGCCATCAGTGACTCCTATGGCTACACCTTC
cdr3_aa: CAISDSYGYTF

j_call: TRBJ1-1
clone_size: few
d_call: -
v_call: TRBV6-1
cdr3_nt: TGTGCCAGCAGTGTCCCCTTGCTGGGCAGCCAGAACACTGAAGCTTTCTTT
cdr3_aa: CASSVPLLGSQNTEAFF

j_call: TRBJ2-7
clone_size: -
d_call: -
v_call: TRBV5-1
cdr3_nt: TGCGCCAGCAGCTCCGGACTGGTGGTGTGGGAGCAGTACTTC
cdr3_aa: CASSSGLVVWEQYF

j_call: TRBJ2-1
clone_size: -
d_call: -
v_call: TRBV28
cdr3_nt: TGTGCCAGCAGTTTAGGAGGGACTCTAGGGGGGGGTGAGCAGTTCTTC
cdr3_aa: CASSLGGTLGGGEQFF

j_call: TRBJ1-2
clone_size: -
d_call: -
v_call: TRBV1
cdr3_nt: TGCACCAGCAGGACGACTAAGGACTATGGCTACACCTTC
cdr3_aa: CTSRTTKDYGYTF

j_call: TRBJ1-2
clone_size: -
d_call: -
v_call: TRBV10-3
cdr3_nt: TGTGCCATCAGTGAGTCGGCGGAAGGTGGATATGGCTACACCTTC
cdr3_aa: CAISESAEGGYGYTF

j_call: TRBJ2-3
clone_size: -
d_call: -
v_call: TRBV7-2
cdr3_nt: TGTGCCAGCAGCTTAGCCCTAGCAGATACGCAGTATTTT
cdr3_aa: CASSLALADTQYF

j_call: TRBJ2-7
clone_size: -
d_call: -
v_call: TRBV18
cdr3_nt: TGTGCCAGCTCGCCCCGGGACACAGGACTGGAGCAGTACTTC
cdr3_aa: CASSPRDTGLEQYF

j_call: TRBJ1-5
clone_size: few
d_call: -
v_call: TRBV6-1
cdr3_nt: TGTGCCAGCAGTGAAGTGCTAGGGGTCCGTCAGCCCCAGCATTTT
cdr3_aa: CASSEVLGVRQPQHF

j_call: TRBJ1-3
clone_size: few
d_call: -
v_call: TRBV6-5
cdr3_nt: TGTGCCAGCAGTTACTCGTTTAGGGGGACCATATATTTT
cdr3_aa: CASSYSFRGTIYF

j_call: TRBJ1-6
clone_size: -
d_call: TRBD1
v_call: TRBV5-1
cdr3_nt: TGCGCCAGCAGCTTGGCGTTGACAGGGCTAGATAATTCACCCCTCCACTTT
cdr3_aa: CASSLALTGLDNSPLHF

j_call: TRBJ1-2
clone_size: -
d_call: -
v_call: TRBV14
cdr3_nt: TGTGCCAGCAGCCAAGATCCCAGGGATGGCCACACCTTC
cdr3_aa: CASSQDPRDGHTF

j_call: TRBJ2-7
clone_size: -
d_call: -
v_call: TRBV6-5
cdr3_nt: TGTGCCAGCGTCCCTTGGCACGAGCAGTACTTC
cdr3_aa: CASVPWHEQYF

j_call: TRBJ1-3
clone_size: -
d_call: -
v_call: TRBV30
cdr3_nt: TGTGCCTGGGCACAGGGAGGAAACACCATATATTTT
cdr3_aa: CAWAQGGNTIYF